The TCR beta chain under discussion was sequenced for a study of cytomegalovirus exposure and HLA in healthy donors (dated by TCRdb to 2016 to 2017). Study-wide context: An earlier analysis of under 600 of the donors reported approximately 270 Gb of sequence data and 120 million or so unique TCR beta sequences from some 180 million T cells. Among the roughly 400 genotyped donors, around 79% belonged to the genetic ancestry cluster associated with self-reported Caucasian donors. HLA typing included class I and class II loci at four-digit resolution. Donor age, sex, ethnicity and CMV serostatus were compiled together with the repertoire data. All discovery cohort repertoires had been generated on a single sequencing platform. In addition to the first cohort of 666 subjects, a separate validation cohort of 120 different subjects was used. The study was designed to test whether signatures of past pathogen exposure could be identified by cataloging public T cell receptors. A later analysis re-examined previously published TCR beta repertoires from around 670 donors and added high-resolution HLA genotyping to investigate patterns of TCR occurrence. Genome-wide SNP genotypes for about three fifths of the 666 donors were used in a later genetic analysis, which treated that subset as a discovery cohort. The study combined high-throughput TCR immunosequencing, statistical association of individual TCRs with disease status, and machine learning to predict cytomegalovirus infection status. Across around 400 genotyped donors of the cohort, an average of roughly 250,000 unique TCR beta nucleotide sequences per donor were sequenced, and roughly 17% of those sequences were non-productive. Because of strong linkage in the cohort, 5 or 6 DR-DQ haplotypes were treated as single units for association and clustering. In the later analysis, no new phenotypic data were used to find candidate immune exposures; instead, reliance was placed on TCR beta sequences and their occurrence across donors. The study used immunosequencing to profile the T cell repertoires of several hundred subjects and linked those repertoires to cytomegalovirus serostatus. To decide whether each TCR beta V gene segment behaved as functional or pseudogenic, an earlier analysis of over 500 of the donors relied on high-throughput TCR beta sequencing. Typing coverage differed by locus: A, B, C, DRB1 and DQB1 were typed in roughly 620-630 donors, DQA1 in about 560, DPA1 in some 600, and DPB1 in just under 490. About 280 gigabases of sequencing data and around 88 million unique TCR sequences made up an early release that covered some 640 HLA-typed donors. Beyond this particular receptor, the publication reports: In the study, about 150 TCR beta chains were listed as associated with cytomegalovirus. In a later analysis, HLA-associated TCR beta chains showed more clonal expansion and lower generation probabilities than non-associated chains that were equally common. In a later analysis, several top co-occurrence clusters were reported to appear linked to parvovirus B19, influenza, CMV and Epstein-Barr virus. According to a later genetic analysis, donors in an Asian-associated ancestry cluster had fewer N-insertions in productive TCRs than the approximately 610-donor mean. Most TCR sequences were observed very rarely across donors, whereas some public TCRs were present in many individuals. Assigning TCR associations to individual alleles was difficult when HLA alleles, especially DR and DQ, strongly co-occurred. Because counts were too low, approximately 18 rarely observed V segments, including chromosome 9 orphons, were excluded from the earlier analysis of 500 to 700 of the donors. In a later analysis, around 17,000 TCR beta sequences were associated with specific HLA alleles at a false discovery rate of 0.05. An earlier analysis of some 560 of the donors showed that most TCR beta V segments appeared in productive rearrangements either about 90% or about 30% of the time, which broadly matched IMGT annotations. In a later analysis, the rate of TCR association differed among HLA loci, with DRB1 alleles having the most associated TCRs and HLA-C alleles having the fewest. For the cohort, immune exposure information was limited to CMV serostatus. Correlated functional status among segregating V segments might be attributable to linkage disequilibrium, but an unknown experimental factor could not be ruled out. This cohort had only TCR beta chains sequenced, and the lack of alpha or paired-chain data limited which features could be detected. The presence/absence analyses assumed that sequencing depth was roughly uniform across donors, and that assumption may not be true. A cluster of highly shared sequence variants was judged likely to represent a technical artifact of the sequencing pipeline. A further reported finding was that TCR beta sequences accurately predicted the HLA-A and HLA-B alleles for most subjects in the first cohort. Some IMGT-functional V segments, including TRBV6-2 and TRBV6-3, could not be distinguished by the 87-base-pair reads and were therefore excluded. In a later analysis, most CMV-associated TCR beta chains were found to appear HLA-restricted, with HLA associations seemingly driven largely by CMV exposure. HLA typing was unavailable for some donors at each locus, so association tests used only the typed subset. V-gene and J-gene trimming of TCR beta chains was associated with a missense DCLRE1C variant in a later genetic analysis, and the association was replicated in an independent cohort. According to the authors, the approach could potentially be generalized to other disease states and immunological phenotypes. A few of the identified cytomegalovirus-associated TCR beta chains were confirmed in vitro to be specific for cytomegalovirus antigens. In both the original and validation cohorts, the classifier was reported to diagnose cytomegalovirus status with high specificity and sensitivity.

V sheds 4 bases and J sheds 4 bases, leaving 11 bases between their ends. The CDR3 contains 13 residues, cysteine and phenylalanine counted. Of the read, only the CDR3 DNA is kept; its 39 bases are in frame from base 1. The germline V gene specifies SGHRS as CDR1 and YFSETQ as CDR2. The library was built by means of the immunoSEQ multiplex PCR assay. The multiplex PCR relied on a mix of 60 forward primers for TCR Vbeta segments and 13 reverse primers for TCR Jbeta segments. Amplification of the CDR3 region of rearranged TCR beta genes was performed with a multiplex PCR assay on genomic DNA. The amplified TCR beta libraries were sequenced on the Illumina HiSeq System as 87-base-pair reads. Per the authors' processing: A later analysis counted tens of millions of unique TCR beta chains across the 690 or so repertoires, and 10 million to 11 million of these chains were shared by at least two donors. Raw reads were error-corrected and collapsed into unique sequences with a nearest-neighbor algorithm that merged closely related sequences to remove PCR and sequencing errors. V, D and J gene segments were assigned by aligning CDR3 sequences to IMGT reference sequences. For a sequence to be retained, a match of at least six nucleotides was required to both a V gene segment and a J gene segment. Rearrangements were called productive when the CDR3 lacked stop codons and stayed in frame with V and J; all others were non-productive. CDR3 was defined according to IMGT convention as the region running from the second conserved V-encoded cysteine to the conserved J-encoded phenylalanine. The earlier analysis of about 530 of the donors excluded any sequence lacking an unambiguous match to a single V gene segment. In an earlier analysis of approximately 590 of the donors, V segments were called functional above 56.7% productive rearrangements and were called segregating when the between-donor standard deviation exceeded 5%. To diagnose cytomegalovirus status from the catalog of TCR beta chain sequences, a statistical classification framework was built. A later analysis assigned V and J genes by comparing TCR nucleotide sequences with IMGT/GENE-DB human TR gene sequences. A later analysis assigned CDR3 sequences and most-parsimonious VDJ recombination scenarios with the TCRdist pipeline. A later analysis defined each TCR beta chain by its CDR3 amino acid sequence plus V-gene family, and excluded reads lacking a unique V-gene family. A later analysis removed 450 to 600 highly shared, low-generation-probability nucleotide sequences to deal with suspected cross-contamination and a sequencing artifact. A later analysis calculated a clonal expansion index for each public chain from normalized within-repertoire ranks of inferred template counts. In a later analysis, generation probabilities were computed using a VDJ recombination model fitted to out-of-frame rearrangements, and the results were checked against IGoR. In a later analysis, TCR-TCR, TCR-HLA and TCR-CMV co-occurrence was scored with hypergeometric tests, and a repertoire-size bias correction was applied to TCR pairs. To estimate false discovery rates, a later analysis permuted the HLA or CMV assignments 20 times. In a later analysis, co-occurring TCRs were grouped using DBSCAN, and TCRdist sequence similarity was added for clustering within HLA-allele-positive subsets. Repertoires with fewer than 30,000 or more than 120,000 public chains, plus five repertoires with anomalous nucleotide sharing, were excluded from co-occurrence clustering. TCRdb provides this immuneACCESS table in a form limited to in-frame rearrangements. Some clones are lacking; in checked studies, under half of them reflect an unresolved V gene, and why the rest are absent is not known. V and J calls plus clone size are reproduced from that table; the DNA served to infer D and trimming. The table for this sample lists about 250,000 clones; around two thirds of them were counted only once. The ten largest clones take up under 2.5% of the sample.

As for this clone: The target of this receptor is not known. No per-base quality is available; no much larger clone lies one base away.

The cohort comprised hundreds of healthy bone marrow donors. All cohort members were sampled while nominally healthy, although unrecorded immune exposures were likely present. The donor tested CMV seronegative, placing the donor among the 350 to 400 seronegative members of the cohort. A peripheral blood sample was provided by each donor, and peripheral blood mononuclear cells were used for TCR beta sequencing. Genomic DNA was extracted from the blood cell samples with the Qiagen DNeasy Blood Extraction Kit. The sequence is built from TRBV5-1 and TRBJ1-2; TRBD1 is a possible D gene, resting on 6 matching bases. The sample consisted of PBMCs. The receptor's source is a female donor in good health and CMV-seronegative. The DNA sequence is as follows: TGCGCCAGCAGCACTGAAGGGGGCTATGGCTACACCTTC. This sequence encodes CASSTEGGYGYTF.